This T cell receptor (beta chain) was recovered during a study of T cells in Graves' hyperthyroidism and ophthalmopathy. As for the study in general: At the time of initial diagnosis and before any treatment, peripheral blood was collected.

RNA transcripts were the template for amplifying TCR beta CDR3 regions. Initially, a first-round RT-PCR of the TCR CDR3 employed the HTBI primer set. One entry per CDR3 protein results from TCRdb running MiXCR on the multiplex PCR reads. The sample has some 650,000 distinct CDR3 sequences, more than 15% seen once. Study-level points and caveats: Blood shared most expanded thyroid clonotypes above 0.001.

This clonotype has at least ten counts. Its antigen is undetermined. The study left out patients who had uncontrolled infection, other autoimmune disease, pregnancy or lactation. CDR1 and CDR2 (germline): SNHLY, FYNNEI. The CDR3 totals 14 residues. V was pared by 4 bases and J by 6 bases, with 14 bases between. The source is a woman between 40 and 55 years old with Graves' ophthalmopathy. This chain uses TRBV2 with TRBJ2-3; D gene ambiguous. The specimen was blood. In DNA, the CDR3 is TGTGCCAGCAGTGGGCAAATGCGGATGGATACGCAGTATTTT. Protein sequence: CASSGQMRMDTQYF.